Reported below is one T cell receptor (beta chain). Around 82 million PBMCs supplied genomic DNA for unsorted samples. The table came from immunoSEQ multiplex PCR; TCRdb's copy has only in-frame clones and leaves some out. The sample consists of a few hundred thousand clones, roughly 80% of them appearing once. This specimen comes from a study of shared clonotypes between healthy human individuals. Trimming took 6 bases from V and 0 from J, leaving 15 bases between them. Germline V gives CDR1 SNHLY, CDR2 FYNNEI. The CDR3 has 16 residues. The rearrangement uses TRBV2 and TRBJ2-1; the D gene is possibly TRBD2 (7 bases). The receptor comes from a woman between 40 and 50 years old in good health. Some clones in this sample may be carry-over from other donors' samples. Sequencing used PBMCs. This chain's CDR3 is CASRGGGLSSYNEQFF. The CDR3 region has the DNA TGTGCCAGCAGGGGAGGGGGTCTGAGCTCCTACAATGAGCAGTTCTTC.